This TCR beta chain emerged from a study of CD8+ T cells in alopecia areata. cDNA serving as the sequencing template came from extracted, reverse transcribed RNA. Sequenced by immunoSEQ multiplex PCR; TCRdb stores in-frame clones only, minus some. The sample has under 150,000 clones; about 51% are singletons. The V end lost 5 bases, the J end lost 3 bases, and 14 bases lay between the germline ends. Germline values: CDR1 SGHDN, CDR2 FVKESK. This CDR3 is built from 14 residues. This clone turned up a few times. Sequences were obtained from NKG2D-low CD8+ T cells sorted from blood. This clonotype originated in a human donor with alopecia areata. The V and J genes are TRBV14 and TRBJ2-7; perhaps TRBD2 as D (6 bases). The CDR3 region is CASSSSGGDYEQYF. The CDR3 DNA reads TGTGCCAGCAGCTCCTCGGGCGGGGACTACGAGCAGTACTTC.